This T cell receptor beta chain was observed in a study of T cell repertoires in cytomegalovirus infection. Study-wide context: Indicated by public TCR beta signatures were CMV infection and matching HLA type.

Points on this clonotype: The antigen is unknown.

TCRdb re-called the reads with MiXCR, one entry per CDR3 protein. The data hold around 540,000 distinct CDR3 sequences, with around a third observed a single time. Overall study results and limits: The cumulative frequency of public TCR beta families identified carriers of CMV plus the relevant HLA.

This receptor was taken from a human donor in good health (CMV status not recorded). Some clones in this sample may be carry-over from other donors' samples. The sequencing here drew on cultured PBMCs, taken from culture after CMV antigen stimulation.

This CDR3 is CASSPGHTYEQYV. DNA for the CDR3: TGTGCCAGCAGCCCTGGACATACCTACGAGCAGTACGTC. The chain uses TRBV5-6 and TRBJ2-7; D possibly corresponds to TRBD1 (5 bases). V lost 4 bases and J lost 2, with 10 bases in between. From germline, CDR1 is SGHDT and CDR2 YYEEEE. The CDR3 is 13 amino acids.